The rows below give T cell receptor beta chains drawn from one sample of a study of T cell responses to AZD1222 COVID-19 vaccine. Repertoires were generated with immunoSEQ multiplex PCR, while TCRdb's copy carries only in-frame clones and drops some. The table lists 130,000 or so clones, about 89% of them singletons. Sequencing used peripheral blood, obtained 28 days after the second dose of the MenACWY control vaccine. The receptors here all came from an adult who received the MenACWY meningococcal vaccine as a control. Each CDR3 is given with its conserved first and last residue. D genes are given only for firm matches. Clone size is shown for a subset of rows, as once, few, many or a class of expanded clone.

CDR3 length	V gene	clone size	J gene	D gene	CDR3 DNA	CDR3 protein
20	TRBV6-2/TRBV6-3	.	TRBJ2-7	.	TGTGCCAGCAGTTACTCCACGACCGTCCGTACACCCATGATACCCTACGAGCAGTACTTC	CASSYSTTVRTPMIPYEQYF
13	TRBV5-1	once	TRBJ2-1	.	TGCGCCAGCAGCTTGGTTCTCGACAATGAGCAGTTCTTC	CASSLVLDNEQFF
12	TRBV10-3	.	TRBJ2-7	.	TGTGCCATCAAAGACAGTAGGGACGAGCAGTACTTC	CAIKDSRDEQYF
13	TRBV7-9	.	TRBJ1-1	.	TGTGCCAGCAGCAATAAAGGGAACACTGAAGCTTTCTTT	CASSNKGNTEAFF
18	TRBV5-5	once	TRBJ1-2	TRBD1	TGTGCCAGCAGCCCCTCCATTAACGGACAGGGGGAGGTCTATGGCTACACCTTC	CASSPSINGQGEVYGYTF
17	TRBV28	.	TRBJ1-4	.	TGTGCCAGCAGTGACCCTCGGGGGGCGGCAACTAATGAAAAACTGTTTTTT	CASSDPRGAATNEKLFF
12	TRBV6-5	.	TRBJ1-2	.	TGTGCCAGCAGTAGGGGGGCGCATGGCTACACCTTC	CASSRGAHGYTF
10	TRBV28	.	TRBJ2-3	.	TGTGCCAGCAGTTCAGTGGGCAGCTATTTT	CASSSVGSYF
14	TRBV20-1	.	TRBJ1-1	TRBD1	TGCAGTGCTAGTTTAGGACAGGGGCACACTGAAGCTTTCTTT	CSASLGQGHTEAFF
14	TRBV2	.	TRBJ2-7	.	TGTGCCAGCAGTCTCGACGGGTCCGGCGACGAGCAGTACTTC	CASSLDGSGDEQYF
12	TRBV5-8	once	TRBJ1-2	.	TGTGCCAGCAGCTTGGCGGGTTATGGCTACACCTTC	CASSLAGYGYTF
14	TRBV19	.	TRBJ2-7	TRBD1	TGTGCCAGTACCCCCGGGACAGGGGGCTACGAGCAGTACTTC	CASTPGTGGYEQYF
16	TRBV7-3	.	TRBJ2-1	TRBD2	TGTGCCAGCAGCCTTAGCGGGAGCAGTCCCTACAATGAGCAGTTCTTC	CASSLSGSSPYNEQFF
14	TRBV5-1	.	TRBJ2-1	.	TGCGCCAGCAGCTTGAGCCAGACCGTAAATGAGCAGTTCTTC	CASSLSQTVNEQFF
14	TRBV20-1	.	TRBJ1-1	TRBD1	TGCAGTGCTAGTTCAGGGGGCGCGGGAACTGAAGCTTTCTTT	CSASSGGAGTEAFF
16	TRBV5-4	.	TRBJ1-3	TRBD1	TGTGCCAGCAGCTTGGGCGGGACAGGGTCTGGAAACACCATATATTTT	CASSLGGTGSGNTIYF
11	TRBV5-4	.	TRBJ2-7	.	TGTGCCAGCAGCTTGGCCTACGAGCAGTACTTC	CASSLAYEQYF
14	TRBV10-3	.	TRBJ2-7	TRBD1	TGTGCCTCCCGGGCGGGACAGGGCTCCTACGAGCAGTACTTC	CASRAGQGSYEQYF
15	TRBV19	.	TRBJ1-1	TRBD1	TGTGCCAGTAGTATGAGGGGGCGAGGGGACACTGAAGCTTTCTTT	CASSMRGRGDTEAFF
14	TRBV6-4	.	TRBJ2-3	TRBD1	TGTGCCAGCAGCGTGGACAGGAAAACAGATACGCAGTATTTT	CASSVDRKTDTQYF
15	TRBV7-2	.	TRBJ1-5	TRBD1	TGTGCCAGCAGCCCAGGACAGGGGGCTGGGCAGCCCCAGCATTTT	CASSPGQGAGQPQHF
17	TRBV3-1/TRBV3-2	.	TRBJ2-3	TRBD1	TGTGCCAGCAGCCAACCCTTAGGACAGGGACGCCCAGATACGCAGTATTTT	CASSQPLGQGRPDTQYF
16	TRBV19	.	TRBJ2-2	TRBD2	TGTGCCAGTAGTATAGGAGCGGGGGGATTTCCCGGGGAGCTGTTTTTT	CASSIGAGGFPGELFF
20	TRBV2	once	TRBJ2-2	.	TGTGCCAGCAGTGTACCGGGACACCGGTCGTCCGGCGCGAACACCGGGGAGCTGTTTTTT	CASSVPGHRSSGANTGELFF
13	TRBV28	.	TRBJ1-1	TRBD1	TGTGCCAGCAGTCTGGGGACAGGGGCAAGAGCTTTCTTT	CASSLGTGARAFF
14	TRBV7-8	.	TRBJ1-4	TRBD1	TGTGCCAGCAGACGGGACAGCCTGAATGAAAAACTGTTTTTT	CASRRDSLNEKLFF
17	TRBV6-2/TRBV6-3	.	TRBJ2-2	TRBD2	TGTGCCAGCAGTTACATAGCGGGGGGGCCTGACACCGGGGAGCTGTTTTTT	CASSYIAGGPDTGELFF
16	TRBV19	.	TRBJ2-2	TRBD2	TGTGCCAGTAGTATAGGGACTAGCGTAAACACCGGGGAGCTGTTTTTT	CASSIGTSVNTGELFF
16	TRBV5-1	.	TRBJ2-7	TRBD1	TGCGCCAGCAGCTCACGAGACTGGACAGGGGGCAGCGAGCAGTACTTC	CASSSRDWTGGSEQYF
11	TRBV29-1	.	TRBJ2-7	.	TGCAGCGTTCGGCAGGGACACGAGCAGTACTTC	CSVRQGHEQYF
13	TRBV18	.	TRBJ1-1	.	TGTGCCAGCTCACCAGGCAGGAACACTGAAGCTTTCTTT	CASSPGRNTEAFF
13	TRBV9	.	TRBJ1-2	.	TGTGCCAGCAGCGTAACCGGGACGGATGGCTACACCTTC	CASSVTGTDGYTF
14	TRBV2	.	TRBJ1-5	TRBD1	TGTGCCAGCAGCGAGACAGGGATGGCTCAGCCCCAGCATTTT	CASSETGMAQPQHF
14	TRBV6-5	.	TRBJ1-5	.	TGTGCCAGCATAATAAGGGGGTTTGGTCAGCCCCAGCATTTT	CASIIRGFGQPQHF
15	TRBV2	.	TRBJ1-2	.	TGTGCCAGCAGTGATGTCATAGGTGGTGGGGATGGCTACACCTTC	CASSDVIGGGDGYTF
11	TRBV28	.	TRBJ1-1	.	TGTGCCAGCAGCCCTGACAGAGAAGCTTTCTTT	CASSPDREAFF
15	TRBV11-2	.	TRBJ2-7	TRBD1	TGTGCCAGCAGCTTAGACCGGGGACAGACCTACGAGCAGTACTTC	CASSLDRGQTYEQYF
15	TRBV5-4	.	TRBJ1-2	TRBD1	TGTGCCAGCAGCTTTGAAGGCAGGGGGAACTATGGCTACACCTTC	CASSFEGRGNYGYTF
14	TRBV19	.	TRBJ1-2	.	TGTGCCAGTAGCCCAGCTCAGGGGAGCTATGGCTACACCTTC	CASSPAQGSYGYTF
15	TRBV14	once	TRBJ2-5	.	TGTGCCAGCAGCCAAGAAAAGGGCACGGCAGAGACCCAGTACTTC	CASSQEKGTAETQYF
14	TRBV3-1/TRBV3-2	.	TRBJ1-2	.	TGTGCCAGCAGCCATCAGCTGGAGGGGTATGGCTACACCTTC	CASSHQLEGYGYTF
12	TRBV28	.	TRBJ1-6	.	TGTGCCAGCAGTCCGTTAGAGCCACCCCTCCACTTT	CASSPLEPPLHF